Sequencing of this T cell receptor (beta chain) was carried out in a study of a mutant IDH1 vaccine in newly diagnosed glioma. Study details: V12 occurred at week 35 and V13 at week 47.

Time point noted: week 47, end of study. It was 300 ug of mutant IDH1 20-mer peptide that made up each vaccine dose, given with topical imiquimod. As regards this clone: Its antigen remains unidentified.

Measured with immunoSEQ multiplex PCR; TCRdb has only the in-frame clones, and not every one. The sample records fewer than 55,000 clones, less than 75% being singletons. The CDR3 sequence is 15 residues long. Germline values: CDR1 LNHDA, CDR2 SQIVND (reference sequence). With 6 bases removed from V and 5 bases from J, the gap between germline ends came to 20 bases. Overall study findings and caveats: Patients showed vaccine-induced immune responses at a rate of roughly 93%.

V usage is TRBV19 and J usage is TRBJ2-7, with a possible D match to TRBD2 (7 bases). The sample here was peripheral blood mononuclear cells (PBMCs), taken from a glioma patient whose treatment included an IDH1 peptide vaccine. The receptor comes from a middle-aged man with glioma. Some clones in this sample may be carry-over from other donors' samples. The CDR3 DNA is TGTGCCAGTAGGAGAGCGGGGACACCGGCGGACGAGCAGTACTTC. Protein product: CASRRAGTPADEQYF.